This T cell receptor beta chain was recorded in a study of shared clonotypes between healthy human individuals. Study outcomes and limitations: Naive subsets usually exceeded memory subsets in estimated richness.

Worth noting for this clone: No antigen is known for it.

The data were produced by immunoSEQ multiplex PCR, yet TCRdb's version contains in-frame clones alone and is incomplete. Seen here are roughly 2,300,000 clones, under 95% observed once, and the top ten hold around 0.4%. Germline-derived CDR1 and CDR2 are LNHNV and YYDKDF (reference sequence). CDR3 length: 14 amino acids. V usage is TRBV15 and J usage is TRBJ1-3; D unclear. The better agreement between TRBJ2-2 and the DNA end casts doubt on the J call. Sequencing was done on a sample of naive CD4+ T cells from PBMCs. The subset is: CD45RA+ positively selected. This receptor was obtained from a man between 18 and 29 years old in good health. Some clones in this sample may be carry-over from other donors' samples. This CDR3 reads CATSRVANTGELFF. In nucleotides, the CDR3 is TGTGCCACCAGCAGAGTTGCTAACACCGGGGAGCTGTTTTTT.